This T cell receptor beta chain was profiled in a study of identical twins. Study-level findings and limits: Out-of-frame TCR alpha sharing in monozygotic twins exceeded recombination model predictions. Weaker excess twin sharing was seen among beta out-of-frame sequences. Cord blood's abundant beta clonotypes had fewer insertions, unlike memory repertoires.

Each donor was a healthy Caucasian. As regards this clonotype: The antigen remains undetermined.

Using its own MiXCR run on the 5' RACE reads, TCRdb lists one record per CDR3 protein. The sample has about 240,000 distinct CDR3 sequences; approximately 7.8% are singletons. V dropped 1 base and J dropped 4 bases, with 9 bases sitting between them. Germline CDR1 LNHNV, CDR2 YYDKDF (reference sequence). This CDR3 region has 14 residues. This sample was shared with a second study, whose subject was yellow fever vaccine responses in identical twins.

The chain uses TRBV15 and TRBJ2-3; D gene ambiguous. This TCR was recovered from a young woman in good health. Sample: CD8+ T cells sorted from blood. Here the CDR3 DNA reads TGTGCCACCAGCAGAGTCGCCTTCGCAGATACGCAGTATTTT. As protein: CATSRVAFADTQYF. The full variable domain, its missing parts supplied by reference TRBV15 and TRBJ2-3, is DAMVIQNPRYQVTQFGKPVTLSCSQTLNHNVMYWYQQKSSQAPKLLFHYYDKDFNNEADTPDNFQSRRPNTSFCFLDIRSPGLGDTAMYLCATSRVAFADTQYFGPGTRLTVL.